This T cell receptor (beta chain) derives from a study of T cells after yellow fever vaccination. Background on the study: SMART-Seq v4 Ultra Low Input served to prepare low-cell-number fractions. Findings of the study overall: There was a small share of clonotypes that showed up in both the CD4 and CD8 compartments. Boosting was followed by the reappearance of most primary-vaccination clones (just under 98% CD4, 85% to 90% CD8).

This clonotype has more than one count but fewer than ten. Antigen specificity is unknown. Generation of TCR cDNA used 5'RACE template switching (which added a universal primer site and UMIs). Using its own MiXCR run on the 5' RACE reads, TCRdb lists one record per CDR3 protein. This sample has under 100,000 distinct CDR3 sequences, with 5.8% found just once. Germline CDR1 reads MNHEY; CDR2 reads SVGEGT. Trimming removed 5 bases at V and 2 bases at J, with 4 bases between. CDR3 length equals 11 residues. This chain uses TRBV6-2 or TRBV6-3 with TRBJ2-7, with no clear D. This specimen was CD8+ T cells sorted from PBMCs, taken 10 days after the yellow fever booster vaccination. This receptor was obtained from a man aged 18 to 29 who received the YFV17D yellow fever vaccine. For the CDR3, the DNA is TGTGCCAGCAGTACCGCCTACGAGCAGTACTTC. It translates to CASSTAYEQYF.